This TCR beta chain stems from a study of read filtering for tumor transcriptome and immune sequencing. Study-level points and caveats: Without single-read clonotypes, shared clonotype proportions correlated more between IR-seq and RNA-seq.

The CDR3 length is 12 residues. Trimming shortened V by 0 bases and J by 5 bases, and 7 bases separated the two germline ends. The germline V gene encodes CDR1 DFQATT and CDR2 SNEGSKA (reference sequence). From about 400 ng of RNA, a library with molecular barcoded alpha/delta and beta/gamma adaptors was made. TCRdb passed the reads through MiXCR, listing each CDR3 protein once. Here the sample spans about 57,000 distinct CDR3 sequences, around 20% being singletons. There are many counts of this clonotype. The antigen is not known. The V and J genes are TRBV20-1 and TRBJ1-2; possible D gene TRBD1, 6 bases. The TCR originated in a donor aged 40 or older with multiple myeloma. The specimen sequenced was a population of CD138-negative cells sorted from bone marrow. The CDR3 is CSAREGAYGYTF. CDR3 in DNA: TGCAGTGCTAGAGAGGGGGCTTATGGCTACACCTTC.